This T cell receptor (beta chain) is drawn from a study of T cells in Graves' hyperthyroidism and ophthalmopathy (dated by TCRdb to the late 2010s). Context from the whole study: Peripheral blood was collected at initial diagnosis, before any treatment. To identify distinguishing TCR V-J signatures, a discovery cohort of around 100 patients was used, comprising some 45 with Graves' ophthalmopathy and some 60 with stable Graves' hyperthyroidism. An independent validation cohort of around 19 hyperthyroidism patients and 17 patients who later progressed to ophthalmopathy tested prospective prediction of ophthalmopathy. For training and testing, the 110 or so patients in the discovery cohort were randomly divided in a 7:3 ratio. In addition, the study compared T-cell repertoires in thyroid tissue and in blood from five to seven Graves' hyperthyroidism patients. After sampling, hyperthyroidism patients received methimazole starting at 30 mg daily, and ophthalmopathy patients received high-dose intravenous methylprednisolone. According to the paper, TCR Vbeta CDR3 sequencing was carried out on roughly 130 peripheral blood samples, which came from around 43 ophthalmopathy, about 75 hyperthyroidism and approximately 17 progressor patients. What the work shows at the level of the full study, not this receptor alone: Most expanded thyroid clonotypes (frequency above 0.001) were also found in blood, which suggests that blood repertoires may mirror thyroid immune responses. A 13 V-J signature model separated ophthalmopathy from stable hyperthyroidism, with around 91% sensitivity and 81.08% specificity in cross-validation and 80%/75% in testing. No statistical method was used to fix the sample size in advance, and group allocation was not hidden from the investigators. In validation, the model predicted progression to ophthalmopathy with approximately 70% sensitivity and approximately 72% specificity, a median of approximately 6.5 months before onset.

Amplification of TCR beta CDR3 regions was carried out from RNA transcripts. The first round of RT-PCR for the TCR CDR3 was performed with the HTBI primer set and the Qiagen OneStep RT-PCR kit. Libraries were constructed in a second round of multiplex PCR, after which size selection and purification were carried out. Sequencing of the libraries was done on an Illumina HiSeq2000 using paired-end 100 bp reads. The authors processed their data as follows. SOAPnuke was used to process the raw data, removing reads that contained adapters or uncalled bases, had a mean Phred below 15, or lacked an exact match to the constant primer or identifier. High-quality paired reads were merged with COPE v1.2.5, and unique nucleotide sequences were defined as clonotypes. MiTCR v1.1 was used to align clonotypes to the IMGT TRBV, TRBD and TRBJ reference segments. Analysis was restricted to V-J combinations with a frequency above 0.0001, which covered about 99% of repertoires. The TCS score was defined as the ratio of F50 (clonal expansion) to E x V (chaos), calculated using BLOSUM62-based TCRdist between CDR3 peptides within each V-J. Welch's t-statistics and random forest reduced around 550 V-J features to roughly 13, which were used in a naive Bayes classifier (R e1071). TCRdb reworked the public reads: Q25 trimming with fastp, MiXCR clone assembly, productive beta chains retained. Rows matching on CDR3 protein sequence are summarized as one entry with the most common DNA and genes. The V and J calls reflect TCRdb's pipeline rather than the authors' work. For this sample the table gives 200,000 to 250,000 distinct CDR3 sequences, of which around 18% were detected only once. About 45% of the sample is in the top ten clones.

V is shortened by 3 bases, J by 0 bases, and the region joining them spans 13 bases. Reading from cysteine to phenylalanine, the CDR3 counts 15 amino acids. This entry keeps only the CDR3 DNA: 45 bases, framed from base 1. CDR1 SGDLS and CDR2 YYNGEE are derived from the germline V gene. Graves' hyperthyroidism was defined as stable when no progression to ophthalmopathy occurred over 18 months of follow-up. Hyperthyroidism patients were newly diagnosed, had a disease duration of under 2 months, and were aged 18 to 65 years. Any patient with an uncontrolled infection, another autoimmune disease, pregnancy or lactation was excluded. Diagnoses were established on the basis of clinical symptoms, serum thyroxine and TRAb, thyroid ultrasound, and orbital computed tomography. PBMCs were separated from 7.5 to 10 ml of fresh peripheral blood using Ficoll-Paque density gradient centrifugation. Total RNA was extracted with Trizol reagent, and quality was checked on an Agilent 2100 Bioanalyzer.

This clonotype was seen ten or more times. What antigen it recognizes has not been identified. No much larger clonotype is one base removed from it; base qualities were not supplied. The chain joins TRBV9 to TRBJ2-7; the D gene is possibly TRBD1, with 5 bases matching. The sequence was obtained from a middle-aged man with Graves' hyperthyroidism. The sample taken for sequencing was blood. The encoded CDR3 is CASSERQSPSYEQYF. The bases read TGTGCCAGCAGCGAGAGACAGTCCCCCTCCTACGAGCAGTACTTC. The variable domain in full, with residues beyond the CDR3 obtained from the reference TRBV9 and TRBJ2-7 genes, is DSGVTQTPKHLITATGQRVTLRCSPRSGDLSVYWYQQSLDQGLQFLIQYYNGEERAKGNILERFSAQQFPDLHSELNLSSLELGDSALYFCASSERQSPSYEQYFGPGTRLTVT.